These 12 T cell receptor beta chains came from one sample sequenced in a study of T cell changes during pregnancy in multiple sclerosis (dated 2019 in TCRdb). Receptor libraries were prepared by the immunoSEQ multiplex PCR assay. TCRdb obtained this table from immuneACCESS and retained in-frame rearrangements with V and J assigned. These tables miss some clones; where compared with another copy, unresolved V genes account for less than half of the shortfall, and the remainder is unexplained. A total of approximately 65,000 clones appear in this sample, about 90% of them only once. Roughly 1.4% of the sample is held by the ten biggest clonotypes. The starting material was peripheral blood, obtained in the third trimester of pregnancy. The receptors shown here come from a female donor in good health, enrolled as a control in a pregnancy study.

V usage is TRBV9 and J usage is TRBJ1-1, with 7 bases that match TRBD1. Germline assignment: CDR1 SGDLS and CDR2 YYNGEE. CDR3 length equals 15 residues. Losses at the gene ends were 4 bases for V and 3 bases for J; bases not matched to a gene: 9. Written as DNA, the CDR3 is TGTGCCAGCAGCCACCCAGAGGGGACAGACACTGAAGCTTTCTTT. Translated, it gives CASSHPEGTDTEAFF.

The J gene is TRBJ1-1, the V gene TRBV29-1; a weak D match, TRBD1 (5 bases). Between the trimmed V and J ends, which lost 3 bases and 6 bases, there was a span of 11 bases. The germline CDR1 and CDR2 sequences are SQVTM and ANQGSEA. The CDR3 covers 12 residues. The CDR3 DNA reads TGCAGCGTTGAGTTTTCGGGGGCTGAAGCTTTCTTT. Protein product: CSVEFSGAEAFF.

The chain is built from TRBV27 and TRBJ2-3; 9 positions agree with TRBD2. CDR1 and CDR2 (germline): MNHEY, SMNVEV (reference sequence). This CDR3 has 15 amino acids. The V and J ends lost 4 bases and 2 bases, in that order; junction bases with no gene match: 4. The CDR3 region is CASSSLAGPTDTQYF. CDR3 in DNA: TGTGCCAGCAGTTCGCTAGCGGGGCCCACAGATACGCAGTATTTT.

This clone has a single count. CDR3 residues: CASSNPGRGYTF. The CDR3 bases are TGTGCCAGTAGTAATCCAGGGCGAGGCTACACCTTC. The chain is built from TRBV19 and TRBJ1-2; tentatively, D is TRBD1 (5 bases). Germline V gene lookup returns CDR1 LNHDA and CDR2 SQIVND (reference sequence). V shed 4 bases and J shed 8 bases, with 11 bases lying between them. The CDR3 length is 12 residues.

There are a few counts of this clone. The CDR3 sequence is CASSAYRATEAFF. In nucleotides, the CDR3 is TGTGCCAGCAGCGCCTACAGGGCCACTGAAGCTTTCTTT. The chain uses TRBV13 and TRBJ1-1; D is possibly TRBD1 (6 bases). The CDR3 spans 13 residues. Germline CDR1 PRHDT, CDR2 FYEKMQ (reference sequence). Trimming took off 5 bases at V and 4 bases at J, with 11 bases between the two ends.

This rearrangement joins TRBV4-1 to TRBJ1-5; D not resolved. The CDR3 is made up of 12 amino acids. The germline V and J ends were trimmed by 1 base and 15 bases, with 13 bases remaining between them. Germline V gene data show CDR1 as MGHRA and CDR2 as YSYEKL. In nucleotides, the CDR3 is TGCGCCAGCAGCCAAGGTCCAGGTCAACTGCATTTT. Amino acids: CASSQGPGQLHF.

V is TRBV7-9 and J is TRBJ2-3; D is unclear. CDR1 is SEHNR, CDR2 FQNEAQ, per germline (reference sequence). CDR3 size: 14 residues. V lost 2 bases to trimming and J lost 2 bases, with 8 bases between them. CDR3 protein: CASSLSAYTDTQYF. CDR3 bases: TGTGCCAGCAGCTTAAGTGCCTACACAGATACGCAGTATTTT.

The chain combines TRBV7-2 with TRBJ2-7; D uncertain. The germline V and J ends were trimmed by 5 bases and 0 bases, with 17 bases remaining between them. This CDR3 is built from 16 residues. Germline assignment: CDR1 SGHTA and CDR2 FQGNSA. The DNA of the CDR3 is TGTGCCAGCAGCGGAAGGTTAACTACCGTCTCCTACGAGCAGTACTTC. Its translation: CASSGRLTTVSYEQYF.

The genes are TRBV4-3 and TRBJ1-2; TRBD1 aligns across 7 bases. The trim removed 4 bases at V and 8 bases at J, leaving 13 bases unmatched. CDR1 and CDR2 from the germline V gene are LGHNA and YSLEER. This CDR3 is built from 15 residues. CDR3 nucleotides: TGCGCCAGCAGCCGAAGTCCCCGGGACAGAGAAGGCTACACCTTC. Protein sequence: CASSRSPRDREGYTF.

Here the CDR3 reads CASSQEYYSNQPQHF. The CDR3 DNA reads as TGCGCCAGCAGCCAAGAATATTATAGCAATCAGCCCCAGCATTTT. V and J are TRBV4-3 and TRBJ1-5, with unresolved D. This CDR3 region has 15 residues. CDR1 and CDR2 (germline): LGHNA, YSLEER. V was pared by 0 bases and J by 0 bases, with 6 bases between.

The chain is built from TRBV4-1 and TRBJ2-7, with 7 nucleotides matching TRBD1. Germline CDR1 reads MGHRA; CDR2 reads YSYEKL. J lost 5 bases, V lost 4 bases, and 2 bases had no gene match. The CDR3 consists of 12 residues. The CDR3 DNA follows: TGCGCCAGCAGCCCGGGACAGAACGAGCAGTACTTC. Protein: CASSPGQNEQYF.

Only one count was recorded for this clone. The V gene is TRBV7-9, the J gene TRBJ2-7, with 11 bases matching TRBD2. The V segment lost 5 bases and the J segment 5 bases; nucleotides outside the gene matches: 8. The CDR3 contains 15 residues. The germline CDR1 and CDR2 sequences are SEHNR and FQNEAQ (reference sequence). Here the CDR3 DNA reads TGTGCCAGCAGCGCCCTACTAGCGGGGGCCCACGAGCAGTACTTC. This gives the protein CASSALLAGAHEQYF. The whole variable domain, remainder taken from reference TRBV7-9 and TRBJ2-7, is DTGVSQNPRHKITKRGQNVTFRCDPISEHNRLYWYRQTLGQGPEFLTYFQNEAQLEKSRLLSDRFSAERPKGSFSTLEIQRTEQGDSAMYLCASSALLAGAHEQYFGPGTRLTVT.